The sequence of this T cell receptor beta chain was determined in a study of OX40 agonist ivuxolimab in advanced cancers. Study details: The study reported partial responses in three patients: one hepatocellular carcinoma, two cutaneous melanoma.

Trimming left V 4 bases short and J 0 bases short, with 6 bases between. The CDR3 runs 14 residues. Germline values: CDR1 LGHNA, CDR2 YNFKEQ. The study, taken as a whole, reports: At 0.1 to 3.0 mg/kg, clonal expansion of CD4+ and CD8+ blood T cells had occurred by week 6.

The table came from immunoSEQ multiplex PCR; TCRdb's copy has only in-frame clones and leaves some out. The sample lists tens of thousands of clones, more than 70% occurring once. This clone was seen more than once but under ten times. Its cognate antigen is unknown. The specimen was CD4+ or CD8+ T cells sorted from blood, collected in a trial of the OX40 agonist ivuxolimab. V is TRBV4-2 and J is TRBJ2-2; the D is unclear. This TCR came from an adult with an advanced solid tumor such as melanoma, head and neck, liver or kidney cancer. The CDR3 coding sequence is TGTGCCAGCAGCCCTCGGACGAACACCGGGGAGCTGTTTTTT. This translates into CASSPRTNTGELFF.